This entry concerns a single T cell receptor (beta chain). This record comes from a study of shared clonotypes between healthy human individuals. CD45RO-negative CD8 cells positively selected for CCR7 made up the naive population, which excluded terminally differentiated effector memory CD45RA+ cells. The donors were adults (healthy and HIV-negative) with no recent acute infections or vaccinations. Profiling relied on immunoSEQ multiplex PCR, and the TCRdb table lists in-frame clones only, not all of them. In the table there are around 2,000,000 clones, approximately 95% of which are singletons. The receptor was derived from a man between 18 and 35 years old in good health. The material sequenced was naive CD8+ T cells sorted from blood.

The CDR3 loop reads CASSLTSGSGNEQFF. The CDR3 DNA follows: TGTGCCAGCAGCTTGACCAGCGGGAGTGGTAATGAGCAGTTCTTC. J is TRBJ2-1 and V is TRBV5-4; 8 nucleotides agree with TRBD2. V shed 1 base and J 7 bases; nucleotides not matched to a gene: 7. CDR1 SGHNT and CDR2 YYREEE come from the germline V gene (reference sequence). The CDR3 runs to 15 residues.